Listed here are 24 T cell receptor beta chains from one sample, sequenced in a study of blood T cell repertoires in COVID-19. Sequencing was performed with immunoSEQ multiplex PCR; in TCRdb, only in-frame clones are kept and a portion is missing. This sample carries 250,000 to 350,000 clones, around 90% of them seen once, and the ten largest clones take 2.6%. The sample taken for sequencing was PBMCs or T cells enriched from blood (not recorded which). The receptor set was obtained from a man in his sixties who had recovered from COVID-19.

The CDR3 DNA sequence: TGTGCCAGCAGCTTATACATGGACTATGGCTACACCTTC. Its protein is CASSLYMDYGYTF. The chain is built from TRBV7-8 and TRBJ1-2, with unresolved D. The V end was cut by 2 bases, the J end by 3 bases, with 7 bases between. The CDR3 covers 13 residues. Germline lookup yields CDR1 SGHVS and CDR2 FQNEAQ.

The rearrangement joins TRBV18 to TRBJ2-5; TRBD1 matches at 7 bases. The CDR3 is made up of 13 amino acids. CDR1 and CDR2 from the germline V gene are KGHSH and LQKENI. The V and J ends lost 3 bases and 5 bases, in that order; junction bases with no gene match: 3. This CDR3 is CASSPGTAETQYF. CDR3 sequence (DNA): TGTGCCAGCTCACCCGGGACAGCGGAGACCCAGTACTTC. Combining the CDR3 with reference TRBV18 and TRBJ2-5 gives the whole variable domain NAGVMQNPRHLVRRRGQEARLRCSPMKGHSHVYWYRQLPEEGLKFMVYLQKENIIDESGMPKERFSAEFPKEGPSILRIQQVVRGDSAAYFCASSPGTAETQYFGPGTRLLVL.

The chain uses TRBV6-1 and TRBJ1-5; no reliable D call. CDR3 length equals 14 residues. V was pared by 1 base and J by 9 bases, with 13 bases between. CDR1 is MNHNS and CDR2 is SASEGT in the germline V gene. CDR3: CASSEVGGPRPQHF. The CDR3 nucleotides are TGTGCCAGCAGTGAAGTCGGTGGGCCGCGGCCCCAGCATTTT.

V gene TRBV10-3 combines with J gene TRBJ2-2; D may be TRBD2 (7 bases). The CDR3 has 15 amino acids. V was shortened by 3 bases and J by 5 bases, with 13 bases between the two germline ends. The germline gives CDR1 ENHRY, CDR2 SYGVKD. CDR3 coding DNA: TGTGCCATCAGTGAAGGGGGGGCGAGTACCGGGGAGCTGTTTTTT. It translates to CAISEGGASTGELFF.

This chain uses TRBV11-3 with TRBJ2-7; D call uncertain. V shed 5 bases and J shed 0 bases, with 14 bases lying between them. The CDR3 contains 15 residues. Per the germline V gene, CDR1 is SGHNT and CDR2 is YENEEA. CDR3 sequence: CASSPWAHSSYEQYF. CDR3 DNA: TGTGCCAGCAGCCCCTGGGCGCATAGCTCCTACGAGCAGTACTTC. The entire variable domain, with the rest obtained from reference TRBV11-3 and TRBJ2-7, is as follows: EAGVVQSPRYKIIEKKQPVAFWCNPISGHNTLYWYLQNLGQGPELLIRYENEEAVDDSQLPKDRFSAERLKGVDSTLKIQPAELGDSAVYLCASSPWAHSSYEQYFGPGTRLTVT.

This clone turned up a few times. The chain carries TRBV4-3 and TRBJ2-1; 12 nucleotides agree with TRBD2. After removal of 5 bases from V and 8 bases from J, the junction contained 16 bases not matched to a gene. The CDR3 consists of 18 residues. The V gene's germline CDR1 is LGHNA and CDR2 YSLEER. The CDR3 nucleotides read TGCGCCAGCAGCAAAGGCGGGCTAGCGGGGGGGCCTGGGGATGAGCAGTTCTTC. It translates to CASSKGGLAGGPGDEQFF.

V gene TRBV7-2 combines with J gene TRBJ2-1; 7 bases map to TRBD2. CDR1 is SGHTA and CDR2 is FQGNSA in the germline V gene. The trim removed 5 bases at V and 5 bases at J, leaving 9 bases unmatched. The CDR3 covers 15 residues. In DNA form, the CDR3 reads TGTGCCAGCAGCCCAAGATGGACTAGTCACAATGAGCAGTTCTTC. Protein: CASSPRWTSHNEQFF.

The chain links TRBV14 to TRBJ1-6; D not certain. From germline, CDR1 is SGHDN and CDR2 FVKESK. Between the trimmed V and J ends, which lost 3 bases and 14 bases, there was a span of 17 bases. This CDR3 has 14 amino acids. CDR3 sequence: CASSHLHARGSLHF. The CDR3 nucleotides read TGTGCCAGCAGCCACCTACACGCCCGGGGTTCCCTCCACTTT.

This chain joins TRBV5-6 and TRBJ1-4, with D perhaps TRBD1 (5 bases). V lost 5 bases and J lost 0, with 8 bases in between. Germline V gene sequence: CDR1 SGHDT, CDR2 YYEEEE. The CDR3 length is 14 residues. This chain's CDR3 is CASSLTATNEKLFF. The CDR3 DNA reads TGTGCCAGCAGTTTGACAGCAACTAATGAAAAACTGTTTTTT. The entire variable domain, with the rest obtained from reference TRBV5-6 and TRBJ1-4, is as follows: DAGVTQSPTHLIKTRGQQVTLRCSPKSGHDTVSWYQQALGQGPQFIFQYYEEEERQRGNFPDRFSGHQFPNYSSELNVNALLLGDSALYLCASSLTATNEKLFFGSGTQLSVL.

The chain combines TRBV19 with TRBJ1-2; D is perhaps TRBD1 (6 bases). Germline-derived CDR1 and CDR2 are LNHDA and SQIVND (reference sequence). This CDR3 is 14 amino acids long. The germline V and J ends were trimmed by 6 bases and 8 bases, with 19 bases remaining between them. In DNA form, the CDR3 reads TGTGCCAGTAGGAAGTGGCAGGGGTCGGGCGGCTACACCTTC. Protein product: CASRKWQGSGGYTF.

Note on this clone: This sample includes further DNA sequences coding for the same CDR3. The chain has TRBV19 and TRBJ1-1; the D gene is possibly TRBD1 (5 bases). Trimming left V 6 bases short and J 0 bases short, with 8 bases between. Germline V gene lookup returns CDR1 LNHDA and CDR2 SQIVND (reference sequence). The CDR3 extends over 13 amino acids. The DNA for the CDR3 is TGTGCCAGTAGCTCACAGGTGAACACTGAAGCTTTCTTT. Translation gives CASSSQVNTEAFF.

The chain has TRBV5-1 and TRBJ2-3; TRBD1 aligns across 9 bases. Trimming removed 4 bases from V and 6 bases from J; junction bases left unmatched: 15. Germline assignment: CDR1 SGHRS and CDR2 YFSETQ. The CDR3 is 17 amino acids. CDR3 sequence (DNA): TGCGCCAGCAGCGCGGGCGGCACCGGGACAGGGTTCGATACGCAGTATTTT. Its translation: CASSAGGTGTGFDTQYF. The complete variable domain, with remaining parts taken from reference TRBV5-1 and TRBJ2-3, reads KAGVTQTPRYLIKTRGQQVTLSCSPISGHRSVSWYQQTPGQGLQFLFEYFSETQRNKGNFPGRFSGRQFSNSRSEMNVSTLELGDSALYLCASSAGGTGTGFDTQYFGPGTRLTVL.

The CDR3 is CASSVGLRKSNEQFF. CDR3 coding DNA: TGTGCCAGCAGCGTAGGTCTCAGGAAAAGCAATGAGCAGTTCTTC. The V gene is TRBV9, the J gene TRBJ2-1; unclear D gene. Germline values: CDR1 SGDLS, CDR2 YYNGEE. V shed 0 bases and J shed 6 bases, with 13 bases lying between them. This CDR3 comprises 15 residues.

This clone is a singleton in its sample. The chain carries TRBV5-1 and TRBJ2-2, with 8 bases aligning to TRBD1. V shed 4 bases and J 5 bases; nucleotides not matched to a gene: 10. CDR1 and CDR2 from the germline V gene are SGHRS and YFSETQ. The CDR3 length is 16 residues. The CDR3 is CASSLGQATGTGELFF. CDR3 coding DNA: TGCGCCAGCAGCCTGGGACAGGCCACCGGGACCGGGGAGCTGTTTTTT.

This rearrangement joins TRBV6-2 or TRBV6-3 to TRBJ1-1; D is uncertain. The CDR3 covers 14 residues. V was cut by 0 bases and J by 2 bases, with 7 bases left in between. Germline V CDR1 and CDR2: MNHEY, SVGEGT. CDR3 sequence: CASSYSHFNTEAFF. DNA for the CDR3: TGTGCCAGCAGTTACTCCCATTTTAACACTGAAGCTTTCTTT.

This sequence joins TRBV27 and TRBJ1-5; unclear D gene. The CDR3 is 12 residues long. The germline V gene has CDR1 MNHEY and CDR2 SMNVEV (reference sequence). Trimming removed 3 bases from V and 6 bases from J, with 6 bases in between. Here the CDR3 reads CASSFYGQPQHF. The CDR3 DNA sequence: TGTGCCAGCAGTTTTTACGGTCAGCCCCAGCATTTT.

The chain recombines TRBV10-3 with TRBJ2-1; no reliable D call. Germline CDR1 reads ENHRY; CDR2 reads SYGVKD. This CDR3 is 13 amino acids long. Trimming left V 0 bases short and J 9 bases short, with 9 bases between. CDR3 in DNA: TGTGCCATCAGTGAGTCCGGAGTCGTTGAGCAGTTCTTC. Translating gives CAISESGVVEQFF.

The chain combines TRBV19 with TRBJ1-5, with 7 bases that match TRBD1. CDR1 is LNHDA, CDR2 SQIVND, per germline (reference sequence). This CDR3 is 16 amino acids long. J was trimmed by 1 base and V by 7 bases; bases with no gene match: 10. DNA of the CDR3: TGTGCCAGTAAGGGACAGATGTATGTGAGCAATCAGCCCCAGCATTTT. Amino acid sequence: CASKGQMYVSNQPQHF.

The J gene is TRBJ1-1, the V gene TRBV3-1 (or the pseudogene TRBV3-2); TRBD1 matches at 7 bases. This CDR3 contains 16 residues. With V trimmed by 3 bases and J by 2 bases, 9 bases remained unmatched. Germline CDR1 LGHDT, CDR2 YNNKEL (reference sequence). CDR3 amino acids: CASSHINRGANTEAFF. CDR3 sequence (DNA): TGTGCCAGCAGCCACATAAACAGGGGCGCCAACACTGAAGCTTTCTTT.

This clone was observed a handful of times. This chain uses TRBV6-6 with TRBJ2-5, with 12 bases matching TRBD2. Germline-derived CDR1 and CDR2 are MNHNY and SVGAGI (reference sequence). V gave up 5 bases and J gave up 6 bases; unmatched junction bases: 13. The length of the CDR3 is 17 residues. CDR3 nucleotides: TGTGCCAGCAGTCGCTCCCTAGCGGGGGGGCCGCTAAAGACCCAGTACTTC. The encoded protein is CASSRSLAGGPLKTQYF.

The CDR3 here is CASSLRQGSTEAFF. The CDR3 bases are TGCGCCAGCAGCCTCAGACAGGGAAGCACTGAAGCTTTCTTT. The rearrangement links TRBV5-1 to TRBJ1-1; 7 bases are a match to TRBD1. Unmatched junction bases numbered 7, after V lost 4 bases and J lost 4 bases. CDR3 length: 14 amino acids. The germline V gene encodes CDR1 SGHRS and CDR2 YFSETQ.

V usage is TRBV7-9 and J usage is TRBJ2-7; D possibly corresponds to TRBD1 (5 bases). V lost 3 bases and J 2 bases, leaving 14 bases between the germline ends. Per the germline V gene, CDR1 is SEHNR and CDR2 is FQNEAQ (reference sequence). The CDR3 spans 15 residues. The CDR3 DNA is TGTGCCAGCAGCTTGGGTGGCAGGGCCGCCTACGAGCAGTACTTC. This translates into CASSLGGRAAYEQYF.

V is TRBV28 and J is TRBJ2-2, with 7 bases that match TRBD2. The V segment lost 7 bases and the J segment 0 bases; nucleotides outside the gene matches: 5. The CDR3 length is 15 residues. CDR1 MDHEN and CDR2 SYDVKM come from the germline V gene. The CDR3 region has the DNA TGTGCCAGCATCGGAGCGGGACCGAACACCGGGGAGCTGTTTTTT. This encodes CASIGAGPNTGELFF.

The chain combines TRBV3-1 (or the pseudogene TRBV3-2) with TRBJ1-2; D is undetermined. The CDR3 sequence is 16 residues long. Germline CDR1 is LGHDT and CDR2 is YNNKEL (reference sequence). Between the trimmed V and J ends, which lost 1 base and 5 bases, there was a span of 17 bases. CDR3 region: CASSQAGGSLLYGYTF. CDR3 coding DNA: TGTGCCAGCAGCCAAGCGGGAGGGTCGCTCCTATATGGCTACACCTTC.